This T cell receptor beta chain is drawn from a study of blood T cell dynamics during melanoma immunotherapy (dated by TCRdb to 2020 to 2021). Notes on the research overall: All patients had metastatic melanoma and were given first-line pembrolizumab or nivolumab plus ipilimumab as standard of care in the United Kingdom. To identify early correlates of response, the study profiled peripheral T cell receptor repertoires in patients with metastatic melanoma before and after one cycle of checkpoint inhibitor therapy. Consecutive patients formed a training cohort, and a further independent group of patients from the same centre was pooled into an external validation set. Overall study outcomes, separate from this receptor: The study was unable to establish whether the T cell clones driving the repertoire changes were melanoma-specific or instead reflected general immune activation. A bifurcated reorganization of the PBMC repertoire at W3, with increased clonality or increased diversity, was observed in patients who later achieved disease control, unlike in progressors. The relatively small sample size was acknowledged as something that could potentially limit how far the results can be generalized.

For every bulk PBMC sample, a fixed 350 ng of DNA was loaded. TCR beta CDR3 sequences were amplified from genomic DNA using the immunoSEQ TCRb Assay kit according to manufacturer instructions. The KAPA Library Quantification Kit for Illumina platforms was used to quantify the pooled libraries by qPCR. Pooled libraries were sequenced on an Illumina NextSeq 500, clustered at about 0.6-1.2 pM. In the source study's methods: TCR data were analyzed using immunoSEQ ANALYZER and the R LymphoSeq package. A rearrangement efficiency score was calculated as productive divided by the sum of productive and non-productive CDR3 sequences. Clonality was measured with the Gini coefficient and diversity with the Renyi index at alpha=1, compared pairwise between timepoints within each patient. Clonal relatedness, based on an edit distance of 3, and repertoire similarity, based on the Bhattacharyya coefficient, were both computed in LymphoSeq. Linear discriminant analysis on week-3 changes in clonality and diversity was built with the R MASS and caret packages to classify response. TCRdb limited this immuneACCESS table to in-frame rearrangements with V and J called. A share of clones is missing; checked studies link under half to unresolved V genes, and the rest is unexplained. From that table come the V and J calls and clone size; the DNA was used to work out D and trimming. In this sample the table shows roughly 29,000 clones, over 80% of which occur a single time. Jointly, the top ten make up 9% to 12% of the sample.

The CDR3 starts with the cysteine, ends with the phenylalanine, and has 13 residues. Solely the CDR3 DNA is kept, with 39 bases framed from the first base. The sample's time point, from its label and the paper: week 3, after first cycle of checkpoint inhibitor. Blood was sampled before treatment (T0) and at week 3 (W3), after the first cycle of checkpoint blockade. Except for two patients with rapid clinical progression, response was assessed 12 weeks after the first infusion by RECIST 1.1; disease control meant complete response, partial response or stable disease. Any patient who had received prior systemic cancer treatment, was on concomitant immunosuppressant therapy or had synchronous other active malignancies was excluded. TCR beta was sequenced in both bulk PBMC and plasma cell-free DNA in order to track circulating cells as well as T cell turnover. PBMC were isolated from blood with Lymphoprep and SepMate tubes, followed by red cell lysis. DNA from PBMC and sorted T cell subsets was extracted with QIAamp DNA Blood Mini kits.

A word on this clone: This clone's antigen is unknown. Base-call qualities are not available, and no considerably larger clone is one nucleotide away.

The sample here was blood, taken from a patient treated with checkpoint blockade. The chain is encoded by TRBV21-1 joined to TRBJ2-7. TRBV21-1 is annotated as a pseudogene. The clonotype was recovered from a human donor with melanoma. The nucleotide sequence is TGTGCCAGCTGCTTGCGTCCGGACTACGAGCAGTACTTC. It is translated as CASCLRPDYEQYF.